The rows below give T cell receptor beta chains drawn from one sample of a study of T cells in Graves' hyperthyroidism and ophthalmopathy. TCRdb reprocessed the multiplex PCR reads with MiXCR, giving one entry per CDR3 protein. The sample lists 500,000 to 750,000 distinct CDR3 sequences, 13% to 15% seen once, with about 7% in the top ten. Sample: blood. These receptors all stem from a young woman with Graves' ophthalmopathy. Each CDR3 is given with its conserved first and last residue. The D gene is left open where the match is weak. Size values are once, few and many counts, or a class for expanded clones, and some rows have none.

TRBD1	many	TRBV3-1	TRBJ1-2	CASSQDWDRGYYGYTF	TGTGCCAGCAGCCAAGATTGGGACAGAGGATACTATGGCTACACCTTC
TRBD2	few	TRBV7-3	TRBJ2-1	CASSLKVGSGSLSYNEQFF	TGTGCCAGCAGCTTAAAGGTTGGAAGCGGGAGTCTATCCTACAATGAGCAGTTCTTC
TRBD1	many	TRBV11-2	TRBJ2-5	CASSLPGTGGETQYF	TGTGCCAGCAGCTTACCCGGGACAGGCGGAGAGACCCAGTACTTC
TRBD2	many	TRBV20-1	TRBJ2-1	CSADGLAGLNEQFF	TGCAGTGCTGACGGACTAGCGGGACTAAATGAGCAGTTCTTC
TRBD1	many	TRBV5-1	TRBJ2-3	CASSLTGASTDTQYF	TGCGCCAGCAGCTTGACAGGGGCTAGCACAGATACGCAGTATTTT
.	many	TRBV7-6	TRBJ2-4	CASSPGARWGAKNIQYF	TGTGCCAGCAGCCCAGGGGCGAGATGGGGTGCCAAAAACATTCAGTACTTC
TRBD1	.	TRBV6-9	TRBJ2-7	CASSSRGQGSYEQYF	TGTGCCAGCAGTTCTCGGGGACAGGGGTCGTACGAGCAGTACTTC
TRBD2	.	TRBV4-1	TRBJ2-5	CASSLGLAETKYF	TGCGCCAGCAGCCTAGGACTAGCGGAGACCAAATACTTC
TRBD2	many	TRBV5-1	TRBJ2-4	CASSGLAGDNIQYF	TGCGCCAGCAGTGGGCTAGCGGGAGACAACATTCAGTACTTC
TRBD1	few	TRBV4-1	TRBJ1-4	CASSHSRQGANEKLFF	TGCGCCAGCAGCCACTCGAGACAGGGGGCTAATGAAAAACTGTTTTTT
.	many	TRBV12-3/TRBV12-4	TRBJ1-1	CASSTSGLEAFF	TGTGCCAGCAGCACCTCAGGTTTAGAAGCTTTCTTT
TRBD1	many	TRBV12-3/TRBV12-4	TRBJ1-2	CASSDHTGVGYGYTF	TGTGCCAGCAGCGACCATACAGGGGTGGGCTATGGCTACACCTTC
.	many	TRBV28	TRBJ2-1	CASSLLGETRSYNEQFF	TGTGCCAGCAGTTTACTAGGCGAAACTCGCTCCTACAATGAGCAGTTCTTC
.	many	TRBV4-1	TRBJ2-3	CASSQEGGGTDTQYF	TGCGCCAGCAGCCAAGAAGGGGGAGGCACAGATACGCAGTATTTT
TRBD2	few	TRBV9	TRBJ2-1	CASSITKAGAKNEQFF	TGTGCCAGCAGCATAACTAAAGCGGGAGCCAAGAATGAGCAGTTCTTC
.	few	TRBV5-6	TRBJ1-1	CASSLAGKGRRTGAFF	TGTGCCAGCAGCTTGGCCGGTAAGGGACGGAGAACAGGGGCTTTCTTT
.	few	TRBV6-1	TRBJ2-7	CASSEWRTASIYEQYF	TGTGCCAGCAGTGAATGGAGGACGGCGAGTATCTACGAGCAGTACTTC
.	.	TRBV10-3	TRBJ1-2	CAISESGQRMGSAGYTF	TGTGCCATCAGTGAGTCAGGCCAGCGGATGGGATCAGCGGGCTACACCTTC
.	many	TRBV7-9	TRBJ2-7	CASSSARTTSSYEQYF	TGTGCCAGCAGCTCTGCCCGGACAACGAGCTCCTACGAGCAGTACTTC
TRBD1	many	TRBV11-1	TRBJ2-7	CASSVLGDRGLYEQYF	TGTGCCAGCAGCGTCCTTGGGGACAGGGGGCTCTACGAGCAGTACTTC
TRBD1	many	TRBV2	TRBJ2-2	CASGTDNTGELFF	TGTGCCAGCGGGACAGATAACACCGGGGAGCTGTTTTTT
TRBD2	few	TRBV18	TRBJ2-3	CASSPFGIAGADTQYF	TGTGCCAGCTCACCATTCGGGATAGCGGGAGCAGATACGCAGTATTTT
.	many	TRBV9	TRBJ1-1	CASSASLRQENTEAFF	TGTGCCAGCAGCGCCTCCCTACGTCAAGAGAACACTGAAGCTTTCTTT
TRBD2	few	TRBV3-1	TRBJ2-1	CASSRPGTSGNEQFF	TGTGCCAGCAGTCGCCCCGGGACTAGCGGCAATGAGCAGTTCTTC
.	.	TRBV27	TRBJ2-7	CASSLGYGQRAYEQYF	TGTGCCAGCAGTTTAGGGTACGGGCAGAGGGCCTACGAGCAGTACTTC
.	few	TRBV6-2/TRBV6-3	TRBJ2-7	CASSTHGSVYEQYF	TGTGCCAGCAGTACCCACGGGAGTGTTTACGAGCAGTACTTC
TRBD2	few	TRBV19	TRBJ2-3	CASSGSGSASTDTQYF	TGTGCCAGTAGCGGGAGCGGGAGCGCCTCAACAGATACGCAGTATTTT
.	.	TRBV20-1	TRBJ1-4	CSALLGGVNEKLFF	TGCAGTGCTCTACTGGGGGGGGTTAATGAAAAACTGTTTTTT
.	many	TRBV6-2/TRBV6-3	TRBJ2-3	CASSTHLGPDTQYF	TGTGCCAGCAGTACCCACCTCGGGCCAGATACGCAGTATTTT
TRBD2	.	TRBV28	TRBJ2-7	CASILGSGSTYEQYF	TGTGCCAGCATCCTAGGGAGCGGGAGTACGTACGAGCAGTACTTC
.	many	TRBV9	TRBJ1-3	CASSVEDIYSGNTIYF	TGTGCCAGCAGCGTAGAGGACATCTACTCTGGAAACACCATATATTTT
.	many	TRBV24-1	TRBJ2-7	CATSGTPGPRDEQYF	TGTGCCACCAGTGGCACACCGGGACCCAGAGACGAGCAGTACTTC
TRBD2	few	TRBV28	TRBJ2-7	CASITSWVREGQSEQYF	TGTGCCAGCATCACCTCTTGGGTGCGGGAGGGCCAGAGCGAGCAGTACTTC
.	few	TRBV18	TRBJ2-7	CASSEAASYEQYF	TGTGCCAGCTCAGAGGCGGCCTCCTACGAGCAGTACTTC
.	many	TRBV13	TRBJ2-1	CASSSQGGREQFF	TGTGCCAGCAGCTCTCAGGGGGGGCGGGAGCAGTTCTTC
TRBD1	.	TRBV11-3	TRBJ2-2	CASSSGTGMGTGELFF	TGTGCCAGCAGCTCCGGGACAGGGATGGGCACCGGGGAGCTGTTTTTT
.	few	TRBV27	TRBJ2-7	CASSLDGSYSEQYF	TGTGCCAGCAGTTTGGACGGGTCCTACTCTGAGCAGTACTTC
.	.	TRBV28	TRBJ2-1	CASSPRVDQFF	TGTGCCAGCAGTCCTAGGGTAGACCAGTTCTTC
TRBD2	few	TRBV6-1	TRBJ2-1	CASRTAGLESYNEQFF	TGTGCCAGCAGGACAGCGGGACTGGAATCCTACAATGAGCAGTTCTTC
.	many	TRBV28	TRBJ2-7	CASSIFGGREPPYEQYF	TGTGCCAGCAGTATCTTCGGGGGGCGGGAGCCACCCTACGAGCAGTACTTC
TRBD2	few	TRBV20-1	TRBJ2-7	CSALAGVRYEQYF	TGCAGTGCTCTAGCGGGAGTAAGGTACGAGCAGTACTTC
TRBD1	many	TRBV28	TRBJ1-5	CASRSGGFVNQPQHF	TGTGCCAGCAGGTCAGGGGGTTTCGTGAACCAGCCCCAGCATTTT
.	many	TRBV7-8	TRBJ1-5	CASTKRVNQPQHF	TGTGCCAGCACCAAACGAGTCAATCAGCCCCAGCATTTT
TRBD1	few	TRBV18	TRBJ2-1	CASSPRTGTGGSPEQFF	TGTGCCAGCTCACCACGGACCGGGACAGGGGGCTCGCCTGAGCAGTTCTTC
TRBD2	many	TRBV27	TRBJ2-1	CASSRTSGLHNRNEQFF	TGTGCCAGCAGCCGGACTAGCGGGCTACATAATAGGAATGAGCAGTTCTTC
TRBD1	many	TRBV29-1	TRBJ2-5	CSALRGLGETQYF	TGCAGCGCCCTGAGGGGGCTTGGAGAGACCCAGTACTTC
.	.	TRBV12-3/TRBV12-4	TRBJ2-4	CASMGGGPDIQYF	TGTGCCAGCATGGGTGGAGGGCCCGACATTCAGTACTTC
.	many	TRBV12-3/TRBV12-4	TRBJ2-1	CASSPGVGDSEQFF	TGTGCCAGCAGCCCAGGAGTTGGTGATAGTGAGCAGTTCTTC
.	many	TRBV27	TRBJ1-5	CASSLVRGINQPQHF	TGTGCCAGCAGTTTAGTACGTGGAATAAATCAGCCCCAGCATTTT
TRBD2	many	TRBV7-3	TRBJ2-3	CASSSTSGRADTQYF	TGTGCCAGCAGCTCGACTAGCGGGAGAGCAGATACGCAGTATTTT
TRBD2	many	TRBV27	TRBJ2-1	CASSLTPGSGSNEQFF	TGTGCCAGCAGTTTAACCCCGGGTAGCGGGAGTAATGAGCAGTTCTTC